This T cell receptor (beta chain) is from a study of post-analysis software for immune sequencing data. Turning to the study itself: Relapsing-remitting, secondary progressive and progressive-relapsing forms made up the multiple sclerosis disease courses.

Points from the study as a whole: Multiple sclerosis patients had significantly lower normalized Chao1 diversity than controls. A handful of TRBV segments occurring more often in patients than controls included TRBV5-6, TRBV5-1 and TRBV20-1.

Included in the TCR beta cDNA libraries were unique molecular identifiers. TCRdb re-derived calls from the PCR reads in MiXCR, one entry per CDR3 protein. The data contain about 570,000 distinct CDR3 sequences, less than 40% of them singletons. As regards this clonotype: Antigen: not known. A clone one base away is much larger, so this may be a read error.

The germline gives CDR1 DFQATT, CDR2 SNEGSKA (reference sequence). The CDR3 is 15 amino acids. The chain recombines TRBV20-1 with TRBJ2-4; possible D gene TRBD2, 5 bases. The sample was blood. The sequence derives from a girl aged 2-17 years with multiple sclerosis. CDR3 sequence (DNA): TGCGGTGCTAAAACTAGGACCACCCTGAAAAACATTCAGTACTTC. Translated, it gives CGAKTRTTLKNIQYF.